This T cell receptor beta chain was sequenced for a study of beta chain features in type 1 diabetes. Broader study findings: Across all four CD4+ subsets, people with type 1 diabetes showed modestly shorter TCRB CDR3s.

cDNA synthesis used the whole RNA isolate, giving expressed TCRB sequences. The repertoire was sequenced with immunoSEQ multiplex PCR; TCRdb's copy has only in-frame clones and lacks some. The data show a few hundred thousand clones, about 24% seen once. Per germline, CDR1 SGHVS and CDR2 FQNEAQ. With V trimmed by 3 bases and J by 5 bases, 7 bases remained unmatched. The CDR3 contains 15 residues. This clone was seen a handful of times. Its antigen remains unidentified. Sequencing used naive CD4+ T cells from blood. The V and J genes are TRBV7-8 and TRBJ1-5; 7 bases are a match to TRBD1. The sequence was collected from a woman aged 25-40 years with type 1 diabetes. The CDR3 region has the DNA TGTGCCAGCAGCTTGGAAGGACAGGTCCATCAGCCCCAGCATTTT. Its translation: CASSLEGQVHQPQHF.